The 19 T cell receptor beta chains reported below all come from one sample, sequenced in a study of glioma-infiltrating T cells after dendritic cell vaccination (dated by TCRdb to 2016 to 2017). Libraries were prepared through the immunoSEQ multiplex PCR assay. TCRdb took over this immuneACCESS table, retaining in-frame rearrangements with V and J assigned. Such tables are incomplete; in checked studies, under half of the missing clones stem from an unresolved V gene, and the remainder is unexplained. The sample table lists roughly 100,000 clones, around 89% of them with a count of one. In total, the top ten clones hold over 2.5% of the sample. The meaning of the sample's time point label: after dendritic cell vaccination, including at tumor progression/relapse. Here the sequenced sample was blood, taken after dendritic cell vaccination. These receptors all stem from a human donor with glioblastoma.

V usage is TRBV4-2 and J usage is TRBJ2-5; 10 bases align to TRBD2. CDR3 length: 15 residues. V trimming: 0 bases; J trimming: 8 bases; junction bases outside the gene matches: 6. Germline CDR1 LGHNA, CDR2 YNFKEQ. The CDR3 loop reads CASSQDLGLAETQYF. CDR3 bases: TGTGCCAGCAGCCAAGATCTTGGACTAGCGGAAACCCAGTACTTC.

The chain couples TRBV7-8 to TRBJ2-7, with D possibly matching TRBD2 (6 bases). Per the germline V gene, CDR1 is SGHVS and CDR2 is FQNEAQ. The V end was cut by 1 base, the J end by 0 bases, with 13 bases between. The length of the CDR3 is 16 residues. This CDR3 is CASSLGPAGSSYEQYF. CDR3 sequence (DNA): TGTGCCAGCAGCTTAGGGCCAGCGGGCAGCTCCTACGAGCAGTACTTC.

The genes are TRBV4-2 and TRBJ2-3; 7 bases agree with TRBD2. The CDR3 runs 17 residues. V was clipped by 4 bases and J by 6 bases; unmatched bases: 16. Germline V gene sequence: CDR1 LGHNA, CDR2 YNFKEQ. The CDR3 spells CASSPLARGRATDTQYF. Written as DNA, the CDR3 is TGTGCCAGCAGCCCCTTAGCTCGGGGGAGGGCCACCGATACGCAGTATTTT.

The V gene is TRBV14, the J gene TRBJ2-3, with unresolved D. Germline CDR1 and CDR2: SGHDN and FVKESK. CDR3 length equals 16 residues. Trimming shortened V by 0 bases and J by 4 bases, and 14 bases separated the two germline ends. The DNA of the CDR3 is TGTGCCAGCAGCCAAGAGGGTCTGAGCGTTGCAGATACGCAGTATTTT. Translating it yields CASSQEGLSVADTQYF.

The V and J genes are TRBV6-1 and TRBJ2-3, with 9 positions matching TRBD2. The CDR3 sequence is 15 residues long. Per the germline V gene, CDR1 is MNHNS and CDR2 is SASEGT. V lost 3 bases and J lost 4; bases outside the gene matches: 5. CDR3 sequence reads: CASSDGAGGSDTQYF. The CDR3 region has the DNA TGTGCCAGCAGTGACGGAGCGGGAGGTTCAGATACGCAGTATTTT.

The CDR3 spells CASSPPGTANYGYTF. CDR3 nucleotide sequence: TGTGCCAGCAGTCCTCCCGGGACAGCTAACTATGGCTACACCTTC. V gene TRBV6-1 combines with J gene TRBJ1-2; 7 nucleotides line up with TRBD1. V gave up 5 bases and J gave up 0 bases; unmatched junction bases: 6. CDR1 is MNHNS, CDR2 SASEGT, per germline. This CDR3 has 15 residues.

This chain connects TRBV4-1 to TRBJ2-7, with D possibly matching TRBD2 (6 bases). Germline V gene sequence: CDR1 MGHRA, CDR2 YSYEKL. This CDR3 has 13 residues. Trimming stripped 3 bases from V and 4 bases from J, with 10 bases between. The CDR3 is CASSQGTSYEQYF. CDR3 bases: TGCGCCAGCAGCCAGGGGACTTCTTACGAGCAGTACTTC.

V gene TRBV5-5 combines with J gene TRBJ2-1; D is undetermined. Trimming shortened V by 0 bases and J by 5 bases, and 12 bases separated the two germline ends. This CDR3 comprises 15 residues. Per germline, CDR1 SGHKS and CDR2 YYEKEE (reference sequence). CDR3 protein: CASSLGVTPNNEQFF. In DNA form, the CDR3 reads TGTGCCAGCAGCTTGGGAGTGACTCCTAACAATGAGCAGTTCTTC.

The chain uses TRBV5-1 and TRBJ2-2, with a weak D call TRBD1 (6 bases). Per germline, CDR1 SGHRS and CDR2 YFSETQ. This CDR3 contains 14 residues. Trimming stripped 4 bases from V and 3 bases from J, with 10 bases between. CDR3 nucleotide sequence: TGCGCCAGCAGCGTGGGGGCCCACACCGGGGAGCTGTTTTTT. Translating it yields CASSVGAHTGELFF. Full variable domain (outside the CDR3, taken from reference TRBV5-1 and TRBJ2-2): KAGVTQTPRYLIKTRGQQVTLSCSPISGHRSVSWYQQTPGQGLQFLFEYFSETQRNKGNFPGRFSGRQFSNSRSEMNVSTLELGDSALYLCASSVGAHTGELFFGEGSRLTVL.

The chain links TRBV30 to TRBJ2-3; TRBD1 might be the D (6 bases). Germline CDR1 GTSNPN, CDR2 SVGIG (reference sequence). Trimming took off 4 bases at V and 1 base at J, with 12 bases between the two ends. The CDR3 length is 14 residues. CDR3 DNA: TGTGCCTGGAATCAGGGGTCGGGCACAGATACGCAGTATTTT. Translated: CAWNQGSGTDTQYF.

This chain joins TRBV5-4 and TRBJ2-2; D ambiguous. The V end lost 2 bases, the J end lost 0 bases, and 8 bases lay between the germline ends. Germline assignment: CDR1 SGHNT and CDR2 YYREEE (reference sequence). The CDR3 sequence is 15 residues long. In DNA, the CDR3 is TGTGCCAGCAGCTTCAAGGCGGCGAACACCGGGGAGCTGTTTTTT. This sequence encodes CASSFKAANTGELFF.

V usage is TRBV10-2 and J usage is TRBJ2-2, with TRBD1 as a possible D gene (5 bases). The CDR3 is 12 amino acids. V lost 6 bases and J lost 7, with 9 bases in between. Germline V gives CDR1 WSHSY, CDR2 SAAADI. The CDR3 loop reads CASRGRYGELFF. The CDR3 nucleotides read TGCGCCAGCAGGGGGCGGTACGGGGAGCTGTTTTTT.

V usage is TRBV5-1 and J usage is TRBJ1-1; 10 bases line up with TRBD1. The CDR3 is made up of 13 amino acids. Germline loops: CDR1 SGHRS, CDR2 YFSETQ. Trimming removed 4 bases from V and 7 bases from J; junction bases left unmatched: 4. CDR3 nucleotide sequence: TGCGCCAGCAGCCAGACAGGGGGCCTTGAAGCTTTCTTT. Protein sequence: CASSQTGGLEAFF.

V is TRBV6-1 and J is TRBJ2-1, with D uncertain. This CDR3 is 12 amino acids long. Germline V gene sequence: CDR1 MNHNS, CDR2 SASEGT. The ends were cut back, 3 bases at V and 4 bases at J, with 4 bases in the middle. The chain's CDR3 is CASSEAYNEQFF. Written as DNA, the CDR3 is TGTGCCAGCAGTGAGGCTTACAATGAGCAGTTCTTC.

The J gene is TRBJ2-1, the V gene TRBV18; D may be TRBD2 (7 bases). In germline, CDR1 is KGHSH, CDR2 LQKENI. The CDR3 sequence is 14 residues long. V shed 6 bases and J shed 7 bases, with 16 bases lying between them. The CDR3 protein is CASSPAGAWNEQFF. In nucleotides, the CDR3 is TGTGCCAGCTCCCCCGCGGGGGCTTGGAATGAGCAGTTCTTC. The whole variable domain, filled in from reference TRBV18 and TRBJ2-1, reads NAGVMQNPRHLVRRRGQEARLRCSPMKGHSHVYWYRQLPEEGLKFMVYLQKENIIDESGMPKERFSAEFPKEGPSILRIQQVVRGDSAAYFCASSPAGAWNEQFFGPGTRLTVL.

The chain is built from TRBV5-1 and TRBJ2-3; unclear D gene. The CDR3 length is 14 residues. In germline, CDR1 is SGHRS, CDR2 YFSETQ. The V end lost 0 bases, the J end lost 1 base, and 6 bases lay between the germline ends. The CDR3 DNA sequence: TGCGCCAGCAGCTTGGCCCAGGGCACAGATACGCAGTATTTT. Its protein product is CASSLAQGTDTQYF.

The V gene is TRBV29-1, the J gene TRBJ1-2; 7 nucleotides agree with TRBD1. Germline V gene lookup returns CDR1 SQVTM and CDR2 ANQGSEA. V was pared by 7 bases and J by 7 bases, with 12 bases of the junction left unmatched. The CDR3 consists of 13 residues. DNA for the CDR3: TGCAGCGCTGGAAACGACAGGGCCTCTGGCTACACCTTC. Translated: CSAGNDRASGYTF.

CDR3 nucleotides: TGTGCCAGTACCTTGGGGGGGGTGAAGTACACTGAAGCTTTCTTT. Protein sequence: CASTLGGVKYTEAFF. V and J are TRBV19 and TRBJ1-1, with D perhaps TRBD1 (5 bases). In germline, CDR1 is LNHDA, CDR2 SQIVND (reference sequence). V lost 7 bases, J lost 3 bases, and 18 bases lay in between. The CDR3 has 15 residues.

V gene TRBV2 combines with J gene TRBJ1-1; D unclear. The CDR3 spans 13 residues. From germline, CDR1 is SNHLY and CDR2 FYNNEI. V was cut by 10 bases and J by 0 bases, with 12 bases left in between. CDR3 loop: CATGGIMNTEAFF. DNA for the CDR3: TGTGCCACAGGAGGTATCATGAACACTGAAGCTTTCTTT.